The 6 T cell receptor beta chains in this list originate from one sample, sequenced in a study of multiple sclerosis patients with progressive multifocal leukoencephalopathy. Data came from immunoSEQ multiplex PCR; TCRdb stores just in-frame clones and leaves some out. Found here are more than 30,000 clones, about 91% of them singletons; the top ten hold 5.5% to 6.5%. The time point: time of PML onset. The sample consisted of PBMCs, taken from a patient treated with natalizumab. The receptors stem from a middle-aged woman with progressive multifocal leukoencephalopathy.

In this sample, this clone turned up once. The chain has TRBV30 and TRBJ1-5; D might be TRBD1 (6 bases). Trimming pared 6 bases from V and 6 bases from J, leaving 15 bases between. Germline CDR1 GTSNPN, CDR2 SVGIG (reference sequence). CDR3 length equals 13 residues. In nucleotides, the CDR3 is TGTGCCTGTGGGGGGGCAGAGGCTCAGCCCCAGCATTTT. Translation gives CACGGAEAQPQHF. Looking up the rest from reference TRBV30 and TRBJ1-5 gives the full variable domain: SQTIHQWPATLVQPVGSPLSLECTVEGTSNPNLYWYRQAAGRGLQLLFYSVGIGQISSEVPQNLSASRPQDRQFILSSKKLLLSDSGFYLCACGGAEAQPQHFGDGTRLSIL.

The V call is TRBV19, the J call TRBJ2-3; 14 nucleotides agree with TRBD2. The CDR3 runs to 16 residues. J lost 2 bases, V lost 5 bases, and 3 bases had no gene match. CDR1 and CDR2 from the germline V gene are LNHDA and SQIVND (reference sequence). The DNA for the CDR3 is TGTGCCAGTAGTCTGGGACTAGCGGGAGCCACAGATACGCAGTATTTT. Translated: CASSLGLAGATDTQYF.

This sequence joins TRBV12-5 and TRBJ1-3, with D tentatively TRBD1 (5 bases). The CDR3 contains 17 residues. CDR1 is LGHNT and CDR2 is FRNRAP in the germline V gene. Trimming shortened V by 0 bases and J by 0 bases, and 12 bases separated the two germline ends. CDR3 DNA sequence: TGTGCTAGTGGTTTGGTACGGATAGGGGCCTCTGGAAACACCATATATTTT. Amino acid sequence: CASGLVRIGASGNTIYF.

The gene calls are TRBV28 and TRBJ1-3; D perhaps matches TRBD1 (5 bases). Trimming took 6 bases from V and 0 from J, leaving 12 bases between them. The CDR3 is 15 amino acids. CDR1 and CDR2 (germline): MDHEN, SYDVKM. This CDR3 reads CASSGGTVSGNTIYF. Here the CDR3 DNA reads TGTGCCAGCAGCGGCGGGACGGTCTCTGGAAACACCATATATTTT.

This chain's CDR3 is CASSQSPYRDSYEQYF. The CDR3 nucleotides read TGCGCCAGCAGTCAATCCCCCTACAGGGATTCCTACGAGCAGTACTTC. The chain carries TRBV23-1 and TRBJ2-7, with D tentatively TRBD1 (6 bases). TRBV23-1 is an ORF for which the function is uncertain. Trimming stripped 0 bases from V and 1 base from J, with 13 bases between. This CDR3 has 16 amino acids.

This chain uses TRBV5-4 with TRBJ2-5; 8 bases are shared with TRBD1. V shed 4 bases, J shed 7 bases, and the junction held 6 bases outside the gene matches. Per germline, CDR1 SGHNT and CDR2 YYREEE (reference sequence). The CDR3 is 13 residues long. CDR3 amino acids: CASSADRVGTQYF. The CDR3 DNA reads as TGTGCCAGCAGCGCGGACAGGGTCGGGACCCAGTACTTC.